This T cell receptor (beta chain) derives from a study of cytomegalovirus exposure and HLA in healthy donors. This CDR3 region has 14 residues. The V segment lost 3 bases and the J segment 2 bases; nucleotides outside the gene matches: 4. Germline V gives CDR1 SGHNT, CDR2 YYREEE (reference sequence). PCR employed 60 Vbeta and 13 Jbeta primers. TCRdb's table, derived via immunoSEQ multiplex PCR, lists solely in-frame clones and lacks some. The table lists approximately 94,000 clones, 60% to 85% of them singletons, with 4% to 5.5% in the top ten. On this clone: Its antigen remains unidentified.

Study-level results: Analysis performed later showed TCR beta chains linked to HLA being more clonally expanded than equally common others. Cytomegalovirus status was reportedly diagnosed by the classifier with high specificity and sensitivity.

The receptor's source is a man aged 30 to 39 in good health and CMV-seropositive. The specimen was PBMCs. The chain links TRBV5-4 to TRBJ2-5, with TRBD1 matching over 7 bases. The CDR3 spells CASSYRDRQETQYF. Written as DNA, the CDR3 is TGTGCCAGCAGCTACCGGGACAGACAAGAGACCCAGTACTTC.